This TCR beta chain was recorded in a study of T cells after yellow fever vaccination. Turning to the study itself: SMART-Seq v4 Ultra Low Input prepared the low-cell-number fractions. Study-level findings and limits: Researchers cautioned that FACS-sorted repertoires could harbor abundant clonotypes contaminating from the bulk population. Detected again after the booster were most primary-vaccination clones, at 95% to 98% CD4 and 88% CD8.

By 5'RACE template switching, TCR cDNA was produced, with a universal primer site and UMIs added in the process. TCRdb recomputed calls from the 5' RACE reads with MiXCR, one row per CDR3 protein. The table has about 350,000 distinct CDR3 sequences, 11% seen once; the top ten hold roughly a sixth. Many counts were recorded for this clonotype. Antigen: not known. Trimming left V 7 bases short and J 1 base short, with 7 bases between. The germline V gene has CDR1 SQVTM and CDR2 ANQGSEA. The CDR3 contains 11 residues. Sequenced here: PBMCs, sampled on the day of the first yellow fever vaccination. This chain uses TRBV29-1 with TRBJ2-5; no firm D call. The sequence derives from a man aged 18 to 30 who received the YFV17D yellow fever vaccine. The DNA of the CDR3 is TGCAGCGCGGACCCCCAAGAGACCCAGTACTTC. Amino acid sequence: CSADPQETQYF.